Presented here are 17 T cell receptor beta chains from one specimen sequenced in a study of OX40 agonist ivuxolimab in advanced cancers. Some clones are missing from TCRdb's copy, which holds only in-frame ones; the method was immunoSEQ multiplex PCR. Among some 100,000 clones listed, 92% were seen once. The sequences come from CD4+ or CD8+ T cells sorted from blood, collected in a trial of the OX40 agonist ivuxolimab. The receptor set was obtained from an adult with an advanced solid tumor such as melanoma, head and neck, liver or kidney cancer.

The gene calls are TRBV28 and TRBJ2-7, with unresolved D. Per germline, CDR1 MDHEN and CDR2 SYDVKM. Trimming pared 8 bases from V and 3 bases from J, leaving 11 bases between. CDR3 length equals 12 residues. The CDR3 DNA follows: TGTGCCAGCGGGCCACTCGACTACGAGCAGTACTTC. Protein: CASGPLDYEQYF.

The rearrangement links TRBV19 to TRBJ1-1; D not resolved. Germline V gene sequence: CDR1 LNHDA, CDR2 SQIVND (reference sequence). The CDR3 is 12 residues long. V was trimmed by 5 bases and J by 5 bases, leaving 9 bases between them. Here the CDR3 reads CASSSYGTEAFF. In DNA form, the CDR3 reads TGTGCCAGTAGTTCATATGGGACTGAAGCTTTCTTT. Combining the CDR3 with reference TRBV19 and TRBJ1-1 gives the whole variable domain DGGITQSPKYLFRKEGQNVTLSCEQNLNHDAMYWYRQDPGQGLRLIYYSQIVNDFQKGDIAEGYSVSREKKESFPLTVTSAQKNPTAFYLCASSSYGTEAFFGQGTRLTVV.

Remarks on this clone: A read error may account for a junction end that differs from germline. The DNA for the CDR3 is TGTGCCAGCAGCTTGACGGGGGAAATCGAATTC. Encoded protein: CASSLTGEIEF. This chain joins TRBV5-5 and TRBJ2-7; D perhaps matches TRBD2 (6 bases). CDR3 length: 11 residues. Germline assignment: CDR1 SGHKS and CDR2 YYEKEE (reference sequence).

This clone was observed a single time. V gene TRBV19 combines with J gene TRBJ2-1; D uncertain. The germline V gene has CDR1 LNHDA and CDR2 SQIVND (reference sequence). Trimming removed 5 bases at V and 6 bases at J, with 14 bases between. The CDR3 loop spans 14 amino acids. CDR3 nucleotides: TGTGCCAGTAGTCCGATCCTAAAGAGCAATGAGCAGTTCTTC. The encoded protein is CASSPILKSNEQFF.

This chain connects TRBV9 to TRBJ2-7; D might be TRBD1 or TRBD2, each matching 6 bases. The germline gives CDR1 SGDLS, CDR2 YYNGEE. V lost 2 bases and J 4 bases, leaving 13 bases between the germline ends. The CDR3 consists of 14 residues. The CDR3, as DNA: TGTGCCAGCAGCGTGGAAGGGGGGAAATACGAGCAGTACTTC. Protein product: CASSVEGGKYEQYF. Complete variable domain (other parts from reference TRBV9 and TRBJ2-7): DSGVTQTPKHLITATGQRVTLRCSPRSGDLSVYWYQQSLDQGLQFLIQYYNGEERAKGNILERFSAQQFPDLHSELNLSSLELGDSALYFCASSVEGGKYEQYFGPGTRLTVT.

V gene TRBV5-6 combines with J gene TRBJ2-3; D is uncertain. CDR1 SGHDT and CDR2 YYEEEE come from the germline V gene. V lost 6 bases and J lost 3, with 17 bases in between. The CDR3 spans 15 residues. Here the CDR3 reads CASTSGWGRTDTQYF. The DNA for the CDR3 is TGTGCCAGCACCTCGGGTTGGGGAAGAACAGATACGCAGTATTTT.

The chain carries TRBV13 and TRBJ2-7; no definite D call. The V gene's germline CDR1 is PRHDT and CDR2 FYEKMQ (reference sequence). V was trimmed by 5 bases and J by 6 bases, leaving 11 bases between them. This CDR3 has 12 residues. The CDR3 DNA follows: TGTGCCAGCAGCCTTGACAACCTCGAGCAGTACTTC. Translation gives CASSLDNLEQYF.

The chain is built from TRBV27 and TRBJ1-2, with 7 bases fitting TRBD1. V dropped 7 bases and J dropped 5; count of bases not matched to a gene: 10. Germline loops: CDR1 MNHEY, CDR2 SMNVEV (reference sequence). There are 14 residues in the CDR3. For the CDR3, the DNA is TGTGCCAGCAAGCACAGGGGCGAGGGATATGGCTACACCTTC. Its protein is CASKHRGEGYGYTF.

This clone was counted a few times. CDR3 residues: CASSESWGPGQYF. The CDR3 DNA is TGCGCCAGCAGTGAGTCGTGGGGGCCCGGTCAGTACTTC. The V call is TRBV10-2, the J call TRBJ2-5; D might be TRBD1 (6 bases). The CDR3 length is 13 residues. Trimming took off 0 bases at V and 11 bases at J, with 13 bases between the two ends. Germline V gene data show CDR1 as WSHSY and CDR2 as SAAADI.

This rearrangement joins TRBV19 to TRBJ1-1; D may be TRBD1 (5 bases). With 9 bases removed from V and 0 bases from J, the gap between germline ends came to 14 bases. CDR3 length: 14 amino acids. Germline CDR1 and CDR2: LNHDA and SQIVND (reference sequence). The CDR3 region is CASENRRMNTEAFF. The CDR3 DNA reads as TGTGCCAGCGAGAACAGGAGAATGAACACTGAAGCTTTCTTT.

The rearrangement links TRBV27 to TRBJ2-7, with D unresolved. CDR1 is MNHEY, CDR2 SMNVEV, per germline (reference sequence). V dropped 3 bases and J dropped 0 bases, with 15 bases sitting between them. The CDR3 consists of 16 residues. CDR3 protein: CASSFTWARSSYEQYF. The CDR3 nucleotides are TGTGCCAGCAGTTTTACTTGGGCCAGGAGCTCCTACGAGCAGTACTTC.

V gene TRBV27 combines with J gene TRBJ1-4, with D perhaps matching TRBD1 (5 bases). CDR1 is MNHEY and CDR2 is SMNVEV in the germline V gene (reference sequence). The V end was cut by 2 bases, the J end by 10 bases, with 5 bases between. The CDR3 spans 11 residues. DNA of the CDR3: TGTGCCAGCAGTTTAGGGGGAAAACTGTTTTTT. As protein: CASSLGGKLFF.

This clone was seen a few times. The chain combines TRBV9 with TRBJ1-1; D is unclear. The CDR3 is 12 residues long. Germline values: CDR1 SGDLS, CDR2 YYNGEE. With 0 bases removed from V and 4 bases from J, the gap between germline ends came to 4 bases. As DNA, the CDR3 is TGTGCCAGCAGCGTAGGAATCACTGAAGCTTTCTTT. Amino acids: CASSVGITEAFF. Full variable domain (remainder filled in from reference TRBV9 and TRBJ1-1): DSGVTQTPKHLITATGQRVTLRCSPRSGDLSVYWYQQSLDQGLQFLIQYYNGEERAKGNILERFSAQQFPDLHSELNLSSLELGDSALYFCASSVGITEAFFGQGTRLTVV.

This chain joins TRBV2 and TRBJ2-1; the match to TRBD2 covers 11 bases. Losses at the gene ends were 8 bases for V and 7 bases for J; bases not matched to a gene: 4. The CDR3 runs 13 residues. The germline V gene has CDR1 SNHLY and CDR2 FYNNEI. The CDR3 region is CASCLAGGNEQFF. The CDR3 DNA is TGTGCCAGCTGCCTAGCGGGGGGAAATGAGCAGTTCTTC. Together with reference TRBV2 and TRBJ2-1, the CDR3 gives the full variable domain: EPEVTQTPSHQVTQMGQEVILRCVPISNHLYFYWYRQILGQKVEFLVSFYNNEISEKSEIFDDQFSVERPDGSNFTLKIRSTKLEDSAMYFCASCLAGGNEQFFGPGTRLTVL.

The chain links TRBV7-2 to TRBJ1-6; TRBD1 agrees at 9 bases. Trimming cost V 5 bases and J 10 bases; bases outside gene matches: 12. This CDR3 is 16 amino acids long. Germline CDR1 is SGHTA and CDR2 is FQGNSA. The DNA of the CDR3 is TGTGCCAGCAGCGAACCCCCGGGACAGGGATGGTCACCCCTCCACTTT. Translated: CASSEPPGQGWSPLHF.

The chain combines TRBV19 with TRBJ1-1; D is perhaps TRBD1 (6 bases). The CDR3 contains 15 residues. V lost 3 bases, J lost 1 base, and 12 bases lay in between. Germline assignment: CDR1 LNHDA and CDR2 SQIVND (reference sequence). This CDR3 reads CASSISQGRNTEAFF. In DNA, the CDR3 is TGTGCCAGTAGTATCAGCCAGGGGCGGAACACTGAAGCTTTCTTT. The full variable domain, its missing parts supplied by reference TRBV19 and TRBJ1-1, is DGGITQSPKYLFRKEGQNVTLSCEQNLNHDAMYWYRQDPGQGLRLIYYSQIVNDFQKGDIAEGYSVSREKKESFPLTVTSAQKNPTAFYLCASSISQGRNTEAFFGQGTRLTVV.

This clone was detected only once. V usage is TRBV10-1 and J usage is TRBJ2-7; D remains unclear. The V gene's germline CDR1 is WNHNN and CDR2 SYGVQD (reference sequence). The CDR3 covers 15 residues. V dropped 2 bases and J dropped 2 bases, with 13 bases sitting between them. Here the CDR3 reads CASSEGFGTAYEQYF. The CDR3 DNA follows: TGCGCCAGCAGTGAGGGGTTCGGAACAGCCTACGAGCAGTACTTC.